This is a list of T cell receptor beta chains from one sample in a study of blood T cell repertoires in COVID-19. Repertoires were generated with immunoSEQ multiplex PCR, while TCRdb's copy carries only in-frame clones and drops some. The sample has under 300,000 clones, about 82% seen once. The specimen sequenced was peripheral blood. These receptors came from an older man with acute or convalescent COVID-19. Each CDR3 is given without its conserved first and last residue. The order of the fields is V gene, J gene, CDR3 protein.

>TRBV7-9|TRBJ1-6
ASSLGGGPDSPLH
>TRBV9|TRBJ1-1
ASSVGSGGTDTEAF
>TRBV27|TRBJ1-5
ASRFLGGAYSNQPQH
>TRBV3-1/TRBV3-2|TRBJ1-4
ASSPGGRTTNEKLF
>TRBV29-1|TRBJ2-3
SSGMSTDTQY
>TRBV15|TRBJ1-6
ATRTQGGDSPLH
>TRBV15|TRBJ1-1
ATSRDIQTNTEAF
>TRBV11-3|TRBJ1-6
ASSSRTGSPLH
>TRBV18|TRBJ1-1
ASSPPQSQGAEAF
>TRBV9|TRBJ2-2
ASSVVAGITGELF
>TRBV19|TRBJ1-6
ASSPEDRPHSPLH
>TRBV6-4|TRBJ2-1
ASSVAGGRNEQF
>TRBV11-3|TRBJ2-7
ASSPGTGTYEQY
>TRBV19|TRBJ1-5
ASAIPTVQPQH
>TRBV28|TRBJ2-7
ASTPKSGAGGPRRNEQY
>TRBV19|TRBJ2-1
ASSKQGLRVNEQF
>TRBV5-8|TRBJ1-4
ASSETGAANEKLF
>TRBV28|TRBJ2-7
ASSGAGRDEQY
>TRBV12-3/TRBV12-4|TRBJ1-1
ASSVGSEAF
>TRBV11-2|TRBJ2-3
ASSSLAGGVDTQY
>TRBV5-4|TRBJ2-3
ASSLPGQGTDTQY
>TRBV19|TRBJ2-5
ASSLRGQGEKTQY
>TRBV4-1|TRBJ2-2
ASSQVGTRLVGELF
>TRBV27|TRBJ2-3
ASSFGQRTDTQY
>TRBV11-2|TRBJ2-5
ASSFGTKETQY
>TRBV5-6|TRBJ1-2
ASSRDRGSYT
>TRBV6-4|TRBJ2-3
ASSQLAGTDTDTQY
>TRBV5-4|TRBJ1-6
ASSLGPAGPNSPLH
>TRBV28|TRBJ1-3
ASSPQSNTIY
>TRBV10-3|TRBJ1-5
AISGGGTAPTEFNQPQH
>TRBV9|TRBJ2-7
ASSSTEEPLSEQY
>TRBV20-1|TRBJ1-1
SVRDTWEAF
>TRBV5-1|TRBJ1-1
ASSPSLLGTVGTEAF
>TRBV14|TRBJ1-2
ASSQDYVYGYT
>TRBV6-1|TRBJ2-7
ASSEGGLHEQY
>TRBV5-1|TRBJ2-1
ASSLDGRPQGYNEQF
>TRBV2|TRBJ1-6
ASLREDSPLH
>TRBV2|TRBJ1-6
ASSGEGGNSPLH
>TRBV21-1|TRBJ2-2
ASSNPRDGQGTGELF
>TRBV5-5|TRBJ2-6
ASSFWDRGAGANVLT
>TRBV11-3|TRBJ2-7
ASSPEGAGQGTPYEQY
>TRBV3-1/TRBV3-2|TRBJ2-1
ASSLNGQASYNEQF
>TRBV3-1/TRBV3-2|TRBJ1-2
ASSLAVGQRGYT
>TRBV5-4|TRBJ2-6
ASSQSGGGANVLT
>TRBV19|TRBJ1-1
ASSMRGGETEAF
>TRBV15|TRBJ2-1
ATSRDARRLDNEQF
>TRBV28|TRBJ2-2
ASSPRVGLGRSGELF
>TRBV28|TRBJ1-6
ASSLSSSPLH
>TRBV5-1|TRBJ1-1
ASSWTVGGTEAF
>TRBV11-2|TRBJ1-5
ASSPTGGKQPQH
>TRBV5-6|TRBJ2-5
ASSTDRGSQETQY
>TRBV4-3|TRBJ2-5
ASSQTGLMPQETQY
>TRBV6-6|TRBJ1-5
ASSDGNQPQH
>TRBV28|TRBJ2-7
ASRYRGLRSYEQY
>TRBV6-2/TRBV6-3|TRBJ1-5
ASSYGERAGSNQPQH
>TRBV9|TRBJ2-3
ASSEISPPGTQY
>TRBV19|TRBJ2-3
ASSIPLGSGGGPTDTQY
>TRBV9|TRBJ1-2
ASSVGQGIGYT